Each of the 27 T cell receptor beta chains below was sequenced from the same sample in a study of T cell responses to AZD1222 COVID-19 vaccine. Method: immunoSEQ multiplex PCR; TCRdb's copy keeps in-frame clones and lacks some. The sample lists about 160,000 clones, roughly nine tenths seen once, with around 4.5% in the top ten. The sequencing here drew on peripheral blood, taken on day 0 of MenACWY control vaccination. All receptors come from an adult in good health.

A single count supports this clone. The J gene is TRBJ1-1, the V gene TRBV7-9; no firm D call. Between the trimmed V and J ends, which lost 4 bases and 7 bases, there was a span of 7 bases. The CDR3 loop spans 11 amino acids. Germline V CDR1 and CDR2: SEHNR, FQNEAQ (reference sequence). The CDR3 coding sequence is TGTGCCAGCAGCTCTGACCTTGAAGCTTTCTTT. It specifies CASSSDLEAFF.

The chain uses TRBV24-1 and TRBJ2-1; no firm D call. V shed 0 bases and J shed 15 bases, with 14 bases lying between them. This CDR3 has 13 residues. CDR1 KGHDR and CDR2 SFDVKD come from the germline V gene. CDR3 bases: TGTGCCACCAGTGATTTGGGGCAGTTCCGGCCGTTCTTC. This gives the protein CATSDLGQFRPFF.

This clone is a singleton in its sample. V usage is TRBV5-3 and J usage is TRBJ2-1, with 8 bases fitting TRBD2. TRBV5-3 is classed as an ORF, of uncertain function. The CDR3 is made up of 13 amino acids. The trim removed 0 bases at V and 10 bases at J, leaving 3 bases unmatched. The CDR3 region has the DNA TGTGCCAGAAGCTTGGTGAGCGGGAGAGAGCAGTTCTTC. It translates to CARSLVSGREQFF.

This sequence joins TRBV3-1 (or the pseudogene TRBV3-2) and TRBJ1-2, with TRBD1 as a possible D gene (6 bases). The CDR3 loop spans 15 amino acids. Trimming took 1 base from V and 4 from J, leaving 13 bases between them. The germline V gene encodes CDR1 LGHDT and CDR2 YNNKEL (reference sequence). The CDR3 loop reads CASSQAEGGGYGYTF. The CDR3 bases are TGTGCCAGCAGCCAAGCGGAGGGGGGGGGCTATGGCTACACCTTC.

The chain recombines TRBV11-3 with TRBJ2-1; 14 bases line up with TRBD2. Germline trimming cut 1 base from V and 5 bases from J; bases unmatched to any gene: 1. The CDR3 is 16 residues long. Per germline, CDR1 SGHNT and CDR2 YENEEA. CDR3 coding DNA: TGTGCCAGCAGCTTAGGACTAGCGGGAGGGAACAATGAGCAGTTCTTC. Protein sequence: CASSLGLAGGNNEQFF.

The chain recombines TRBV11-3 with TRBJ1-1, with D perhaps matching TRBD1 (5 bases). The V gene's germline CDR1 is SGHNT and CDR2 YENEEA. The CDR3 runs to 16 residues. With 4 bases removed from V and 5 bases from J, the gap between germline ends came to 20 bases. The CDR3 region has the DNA TGTGCCAGCAGCTCGGGTCCGGGGGGAGTCCGAACTGAAGCTTTCTTT. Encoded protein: CASSSGPGGVRTEAFF.

The CDR3 DNA reads TGTGCCAGCAGCGTAGATGGGGGAGGGAACAATGAGCAGTTCTTC. Protein: CASSVDGGGNNEQFF. The gene calls are TRBV9 and TRBJ2-1, with 7 bases matching TRBD2. V lost 0 bases to trimming and J lost 5 bases; unmatched junction nucleotides: 5. Germline loops: CDR1 SGDLS, CDR2 YYNGEE. The CDR3 sequence is 15 residues long.

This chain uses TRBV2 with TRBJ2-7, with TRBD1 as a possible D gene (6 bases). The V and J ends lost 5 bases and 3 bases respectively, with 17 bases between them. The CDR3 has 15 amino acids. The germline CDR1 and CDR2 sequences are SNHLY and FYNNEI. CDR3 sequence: CASSLVWGRNYEQYF. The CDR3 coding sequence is TGTGCCAGCAGTCTGGTTTGGGGGCGAAACTACGAGCAGTACTTC.

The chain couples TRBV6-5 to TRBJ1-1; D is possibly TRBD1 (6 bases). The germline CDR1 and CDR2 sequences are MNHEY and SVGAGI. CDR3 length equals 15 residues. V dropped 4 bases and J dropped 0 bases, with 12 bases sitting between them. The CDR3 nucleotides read TGTGCCAGCAGTTCCTTGACAGGCCTGAACACTGAAGCTTTCTTT. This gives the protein CASSSLTGLNTEAFF.

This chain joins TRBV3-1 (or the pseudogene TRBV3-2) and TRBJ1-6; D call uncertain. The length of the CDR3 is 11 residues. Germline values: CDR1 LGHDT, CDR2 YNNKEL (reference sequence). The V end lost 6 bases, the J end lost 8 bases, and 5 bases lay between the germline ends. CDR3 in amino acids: CASSLHSPLHF. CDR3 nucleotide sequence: TGTGCCAGCAGTCTTCATTCACCCCTCCACTTT.

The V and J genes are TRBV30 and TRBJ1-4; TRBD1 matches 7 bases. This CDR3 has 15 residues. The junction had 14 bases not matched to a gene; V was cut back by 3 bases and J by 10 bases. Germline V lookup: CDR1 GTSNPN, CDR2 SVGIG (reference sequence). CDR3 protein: CAWRAPDRAYGKLFF. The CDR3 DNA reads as TGTGCCTGGAGAGCCCCTGACAGGGCCTATGGAAAACTGTTTTTT.

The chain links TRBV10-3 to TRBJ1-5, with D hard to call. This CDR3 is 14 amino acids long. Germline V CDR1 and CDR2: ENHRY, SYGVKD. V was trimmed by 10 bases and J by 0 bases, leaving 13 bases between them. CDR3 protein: CATQAGYSNQPQHF. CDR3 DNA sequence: TGTGCCACGCAGGCCGGATATAGCAATCAGCCCCAGCATTTT.

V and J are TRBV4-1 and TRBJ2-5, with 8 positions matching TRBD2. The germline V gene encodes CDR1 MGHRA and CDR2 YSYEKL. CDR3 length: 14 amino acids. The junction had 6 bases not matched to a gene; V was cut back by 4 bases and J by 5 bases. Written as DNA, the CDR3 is TGCGCCAGCAGCCTTCTAGCGGGCCAGGAGACCCAGTACTTC. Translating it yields CASSLLAGQETQYF.

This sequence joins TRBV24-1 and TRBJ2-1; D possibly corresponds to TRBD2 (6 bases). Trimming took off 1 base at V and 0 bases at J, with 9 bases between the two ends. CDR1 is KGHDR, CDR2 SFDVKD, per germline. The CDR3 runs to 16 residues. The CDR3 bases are TGTGCCACCAGTGATTTTGGGAGGAGCTCCTACAATGAGCAGTTCTTC. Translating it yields CATSDFGRSSYNEQFF.

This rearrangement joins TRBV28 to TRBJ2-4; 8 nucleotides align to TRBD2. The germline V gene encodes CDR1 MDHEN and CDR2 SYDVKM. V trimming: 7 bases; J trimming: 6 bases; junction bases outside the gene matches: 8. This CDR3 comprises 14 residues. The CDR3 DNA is TGTGCCAGCATTCGGGGGGGAGAATCAAACATTCAGTACTTC. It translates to CASIRGGESNIQYF.

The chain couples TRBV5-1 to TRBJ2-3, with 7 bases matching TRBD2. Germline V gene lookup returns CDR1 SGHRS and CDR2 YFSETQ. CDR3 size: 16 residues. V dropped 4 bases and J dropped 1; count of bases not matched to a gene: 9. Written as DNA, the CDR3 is TGCGCCAGCAGCACCCGGGCTAGCGGACGCACAGATACGCAGTATTTT. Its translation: CASSTRASGRTDTQYF. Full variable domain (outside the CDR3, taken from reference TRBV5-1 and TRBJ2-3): KAGVTQTPRYLIKTRGQQVTLSCSPISGHRSVSWYQQTPGQGLQFLFEYFSETQRNKGNFPGRFSGRQFSNSRSEMNVSTLELGDSALYLCASSTRASGRTDTQYFGPGTRLTVL.

The CDR3 DNA follows: TGCAGTGCTAGTGGACAGGGGGCTTCCTACGAGCAGTACTTC. It codes for CSASGQGASYEQYF. The V call is TRBV20-1, the J call TRBJ2-7; TRBD1 matches at 11 bases. Germline V gene lookup returns CDR1 DFQATT and CDR2 SNEGSKA (reference sequence). V dropped 3 bases and J dropped 1; count of bases not matched to a gene: 2. The CDR3 is made up of 14 amino acids.

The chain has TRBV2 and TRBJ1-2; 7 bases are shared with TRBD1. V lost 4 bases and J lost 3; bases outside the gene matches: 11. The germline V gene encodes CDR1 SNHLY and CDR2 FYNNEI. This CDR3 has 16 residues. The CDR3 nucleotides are TGTGCCAGCAGTGTATGGGGCAACAGGGGTGACTATGGCTACACCTTC. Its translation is CASSVWGNRGDYGYTF.

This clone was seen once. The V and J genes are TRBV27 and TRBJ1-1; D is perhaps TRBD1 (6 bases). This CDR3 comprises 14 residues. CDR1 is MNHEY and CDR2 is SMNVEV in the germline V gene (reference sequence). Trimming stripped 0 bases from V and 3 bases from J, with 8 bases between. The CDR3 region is CASSLSGGYTEAFF. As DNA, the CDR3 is TGTGCCAGCAGTTTATCTGGGGGCTACACTGAAGCTTTCTTT.

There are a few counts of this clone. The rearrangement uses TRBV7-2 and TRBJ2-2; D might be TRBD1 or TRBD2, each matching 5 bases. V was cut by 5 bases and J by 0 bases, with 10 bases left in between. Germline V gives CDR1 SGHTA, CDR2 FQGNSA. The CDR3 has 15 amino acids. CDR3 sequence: CASSRGRANTGELFF. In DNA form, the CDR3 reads TGTGCCAGCAGCCGGGGACGAGCGAACACCGGGGAGCTGTTTTTT. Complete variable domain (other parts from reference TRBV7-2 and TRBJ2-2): GAGVSQSPSNKVTEKGKDVELRCDPISGHTALYWYRQSLGQGLEFLIYFQGNSAPDKSGLPSDRFSAERTGGSVSTLTIQRTQQEDSAVYLCASSRGRANTGELFFGEGSRLTVL.

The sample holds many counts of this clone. For the CDR3, the DNA is TGCGCCAGCACCCCGGCTCGGACCAACTATGGCTACACCTTC. Its translation is CASTPARTNYGYTF. The chain is built from TRBV10-2 and TRBJ1-2, with no clear D. The CDR3 contains 14 residues. With 7 bases removed from V and 2 bases from J, the gap between germline ends came to 14 bases. Germline V lookup: CDR1 WSHSY, CDR2 SAAADI.

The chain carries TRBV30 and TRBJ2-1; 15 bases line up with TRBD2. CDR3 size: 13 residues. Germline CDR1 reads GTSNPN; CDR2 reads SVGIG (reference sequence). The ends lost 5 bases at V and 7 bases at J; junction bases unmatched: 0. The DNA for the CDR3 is TGTGCCTGGGGGACTAGCGGGGGGAATGAGCAGTTCTTC. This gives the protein CAWGTSGGNEQFF.

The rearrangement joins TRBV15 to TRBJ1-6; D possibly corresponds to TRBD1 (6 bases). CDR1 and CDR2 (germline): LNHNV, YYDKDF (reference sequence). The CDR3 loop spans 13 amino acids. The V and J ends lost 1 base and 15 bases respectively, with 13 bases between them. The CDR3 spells CATSRARGAILHF. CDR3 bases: TGTGCCACCAGCAGAGCCCGGGGGGCCATCCTCCACTTT.

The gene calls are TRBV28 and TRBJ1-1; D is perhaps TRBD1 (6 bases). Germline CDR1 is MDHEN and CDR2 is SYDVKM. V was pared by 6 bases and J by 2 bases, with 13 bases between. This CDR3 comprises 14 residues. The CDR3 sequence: CASRLQGTNTEAFF. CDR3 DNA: TGTGCCAGCAGGCTACAGGGTACCAACACTGAAGCTTTCTTT.

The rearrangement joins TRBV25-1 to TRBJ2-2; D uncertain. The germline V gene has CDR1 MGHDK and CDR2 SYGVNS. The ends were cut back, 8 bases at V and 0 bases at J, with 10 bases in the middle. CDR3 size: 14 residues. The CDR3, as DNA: TGTGCCAGCTCGGAGCCGACGAACACCGGGGAGCTGTTTTTT. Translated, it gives CASSEPTNTGELFF.

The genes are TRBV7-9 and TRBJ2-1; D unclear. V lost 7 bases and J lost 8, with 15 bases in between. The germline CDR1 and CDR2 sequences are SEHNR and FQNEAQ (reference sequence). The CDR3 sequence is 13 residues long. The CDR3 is CASTEYSGHEQFF. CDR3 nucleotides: TGTGCCAGCACCGAGTATAGTGGCCATGAGCAGTTCTTC.

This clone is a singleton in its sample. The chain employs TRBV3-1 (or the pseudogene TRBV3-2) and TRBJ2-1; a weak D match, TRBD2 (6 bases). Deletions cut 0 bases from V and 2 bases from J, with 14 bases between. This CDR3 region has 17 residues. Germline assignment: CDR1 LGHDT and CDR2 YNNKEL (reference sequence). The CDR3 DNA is TGTGCCAGCAGCCAAGATCCCCAGCGGGCCACCTACAATGAGCAGTTCTTC. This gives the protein CASSQDPQRATYNEQFF.